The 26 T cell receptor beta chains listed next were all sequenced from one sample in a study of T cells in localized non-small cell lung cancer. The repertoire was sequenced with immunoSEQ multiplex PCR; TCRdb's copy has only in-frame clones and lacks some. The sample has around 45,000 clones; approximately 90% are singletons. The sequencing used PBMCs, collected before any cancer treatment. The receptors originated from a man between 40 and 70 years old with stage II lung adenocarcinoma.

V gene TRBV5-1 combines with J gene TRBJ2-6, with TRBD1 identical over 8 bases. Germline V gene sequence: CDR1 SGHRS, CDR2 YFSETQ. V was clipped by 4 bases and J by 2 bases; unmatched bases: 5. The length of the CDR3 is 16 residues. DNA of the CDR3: TGCGCCAGCAGCCAGGGGGCCCAGGCTGGGGCCAACGTCCTGACTTTC. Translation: CASSQGAQAGANVLTF.

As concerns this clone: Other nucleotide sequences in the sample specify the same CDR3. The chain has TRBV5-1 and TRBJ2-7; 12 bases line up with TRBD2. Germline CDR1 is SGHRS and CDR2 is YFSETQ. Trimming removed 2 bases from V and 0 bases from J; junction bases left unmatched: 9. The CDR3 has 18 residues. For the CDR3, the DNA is TGCGCCAGCAGCTTACTGACTAGCGGGGGCTTGAGCTCCTACGAGCAGTACTTC. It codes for CASSLLTSGGLSSYEQYF.

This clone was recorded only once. CDR3 bases: TGTGCCAGCAGTGAATGGGTCTCGAACACTGAAGCTTTCTTT. Its translation: CASSEWVSNTEAFF. The chain is built from TRBV6-1 and TRBJ1-1; D is unclear. CDR3 length: 14 amino acids. Trimming left V 2 bases short and J 1 base short, with 8 bases between. Germline V gene data show CDR1 as MNHNS and CDR2 as SASEGT.

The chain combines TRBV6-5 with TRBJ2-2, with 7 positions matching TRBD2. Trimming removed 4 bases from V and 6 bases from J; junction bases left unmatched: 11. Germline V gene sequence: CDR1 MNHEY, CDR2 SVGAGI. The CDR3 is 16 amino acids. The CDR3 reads CASSSASLGLSGELFF. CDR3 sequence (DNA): TGTGCCAGCAGTTCTGCTAGCTTGGGACTATCCGGGGAGCTGTTTTTT.

The CDR3 sequence is CASSLISGETQYF. CDR3 nucleotides: TGTGCCAGCAGCTTAATAAGCGGAGAGACCCAGTACTTC. The J gene is TRBJ2-5, the V gene TRBV7-3; D possibly corresponds to TRBD2 (5 bases). Trimming cost V 1 base and J 4 bases, with 7 bases left between them. CDR1 is SGHTA, CDR2 FQGTGA, per germline. The CDR3 covers 13 residues.

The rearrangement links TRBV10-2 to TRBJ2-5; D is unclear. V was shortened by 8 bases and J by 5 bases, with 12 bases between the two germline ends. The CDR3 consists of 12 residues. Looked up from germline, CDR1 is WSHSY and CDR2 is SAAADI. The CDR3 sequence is CASGSIRETQYF. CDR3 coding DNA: TGCGCCAGCGGGTCTATTCGGGAGACCCAGTACTTC.

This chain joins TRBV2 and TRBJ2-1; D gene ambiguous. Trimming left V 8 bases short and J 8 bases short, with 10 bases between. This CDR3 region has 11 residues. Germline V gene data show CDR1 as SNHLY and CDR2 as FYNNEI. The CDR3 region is CASDRYDEQFF. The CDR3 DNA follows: TGTGCCAGCGATCGGTACGATGAGCAGTTCTTC.

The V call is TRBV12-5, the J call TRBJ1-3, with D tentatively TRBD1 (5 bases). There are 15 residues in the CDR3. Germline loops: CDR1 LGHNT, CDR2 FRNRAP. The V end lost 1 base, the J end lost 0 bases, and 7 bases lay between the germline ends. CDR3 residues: CASGLDRSSGNTIYF. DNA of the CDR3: TGTGCTAGTGGTTTGGACAGGAGCTCTGGAAACACCATATATTTT.

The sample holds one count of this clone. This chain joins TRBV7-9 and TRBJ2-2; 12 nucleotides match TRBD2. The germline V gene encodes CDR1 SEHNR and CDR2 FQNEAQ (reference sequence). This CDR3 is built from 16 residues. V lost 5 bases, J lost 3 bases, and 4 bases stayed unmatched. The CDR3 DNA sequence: TGTGCCAGCAGCCAGACTAGCGGGGGATACACCGGGGAGCTGTTTTTT. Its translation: CASSQTSGGYTGELFF.

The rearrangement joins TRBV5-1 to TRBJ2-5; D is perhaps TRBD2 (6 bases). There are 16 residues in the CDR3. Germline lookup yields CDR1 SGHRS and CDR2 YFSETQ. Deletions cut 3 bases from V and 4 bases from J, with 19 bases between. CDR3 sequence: CASSSQEEGNGETQYF. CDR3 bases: TGCGCCAGCAGCTCACAGGAGGAGGGGAATGGAGAGACCCAGTACTTC.

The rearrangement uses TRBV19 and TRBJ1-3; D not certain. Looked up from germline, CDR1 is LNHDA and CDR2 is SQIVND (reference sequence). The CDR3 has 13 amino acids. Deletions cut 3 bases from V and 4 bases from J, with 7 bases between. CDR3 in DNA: TGTGCCAGTAGTATTGAAGACGGAAACACCATATATTTT. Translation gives CASSIEDGNTIYF. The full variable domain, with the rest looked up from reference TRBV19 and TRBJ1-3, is DGGITQSPKYLFRKEGQNVTLSCEQNLNHDAMYWYRQDPGQGLRLIYYSQIVNDFQKGDIAEGYSVSREKKESFPLTVTSAQKNPTAFYLCASSIEDGNTIYFGEGSWLTVV.

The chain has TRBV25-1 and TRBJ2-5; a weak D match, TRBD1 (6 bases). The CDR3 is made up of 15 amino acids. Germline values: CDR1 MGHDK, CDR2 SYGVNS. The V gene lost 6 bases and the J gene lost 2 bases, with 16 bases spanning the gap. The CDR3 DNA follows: TGTGCCAGCAGACCCCTCGGACAGTGGCAAGAGACCCAGTACTTC. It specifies CASRPLGQWQETQYF.

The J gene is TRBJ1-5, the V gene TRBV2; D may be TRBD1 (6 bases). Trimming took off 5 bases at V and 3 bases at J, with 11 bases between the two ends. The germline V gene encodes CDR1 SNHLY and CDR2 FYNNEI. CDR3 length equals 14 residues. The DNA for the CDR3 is TGTGCCAGCAGTTCACAGGGAGACAATCAGCCCCAGCATTTT. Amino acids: CASSSQGDNQPQHF.

The CDR3 is CASSQSISPSSGNTIYF. The CDR3 DNA is TGCGCCAGCAGTCAATCGATTTCCCCGAGCTCTGGAAACACCATATATTTT. This sequence joins TRBV23-1 and TRBJ1-3; D unclear. TRBV23-1 is an ORF, with its function uncertain. The CDR3 extends over 17 amino acids. V was trimmed by 0 bases and J by 0 bases, leaving 12 bases between them.

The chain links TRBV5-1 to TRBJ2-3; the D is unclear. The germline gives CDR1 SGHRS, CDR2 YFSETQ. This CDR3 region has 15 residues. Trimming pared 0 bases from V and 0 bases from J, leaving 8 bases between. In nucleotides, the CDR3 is TGCGCCAGCAGCTTGGACGGAACCAGCACAGATACGCAGTATTTT. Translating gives CASSLDGTSTDTQYF.

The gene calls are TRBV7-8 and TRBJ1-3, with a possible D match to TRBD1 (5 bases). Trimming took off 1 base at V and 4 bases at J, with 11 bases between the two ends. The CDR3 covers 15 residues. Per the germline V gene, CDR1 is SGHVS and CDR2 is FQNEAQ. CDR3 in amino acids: CASSLGGSGGNTIYF. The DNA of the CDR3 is TGTGCCAGCAGCTTAGGGGGCTCGGGAGGAAACACCATATATTTT.

The CDR3 nucleotides are TGTGCCAGCAGCCCTGAGGGACTTTCCTACAATGAGCAGTTCTTC. Translating gives CASSPEGLSYNEQFF. This chain uses TRBV7-2 with TRBJ2-1; D perhaps matches TRBD2 (6 bases). V lost 5 bases and J 1 base, leaving 12 bases between the germline ends. Per the germline V gene, CDR1 is SGHTA and CDR2 is FQGNSA. This CDR3 spans 15 amino acids.

CDR3 nucleotides: TGTGCCAGCAGCTTGACTAGTAGGGAGACCCAGTACTTC. It is translated as CASSLTSRETQYF. V gene TRBV5-6 combines with J gene TRBJ2-5, with D possibly TRBD2 on 5 matching bases. The germline V and J ends were trimmed by 1 base and 5 bases, with 9 bases remaining between them. CDR3 length: 13 amino acids. Germline V gene sequence: CDR1 SGHDT, CDR2 YYEEEE.

The CDR3 protein is CASMAAWNEQFF. In nucleotides, the CDR3 is TGTGCCAGCATGGCGGCTTGGAATGAGCAGTTCTTC. The genes are TRBV27 and TRBJ2-1; no clear D gene. Germline loops: CDR1 MNHEY, CDR2 SMNVEV (reference sequence). V was trimmed by 7 bases and J by 7 bases, leaving 11 bases between them. The CDR3 length is 12 residues.

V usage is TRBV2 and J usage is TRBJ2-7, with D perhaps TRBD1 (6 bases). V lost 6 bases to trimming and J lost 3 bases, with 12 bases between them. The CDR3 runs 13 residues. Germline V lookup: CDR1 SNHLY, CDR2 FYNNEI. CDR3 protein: CASSRDMDYEQYF. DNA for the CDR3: TGTGCCAGCAGCCGGGACATGGACTACGAGCAGTACTTC.

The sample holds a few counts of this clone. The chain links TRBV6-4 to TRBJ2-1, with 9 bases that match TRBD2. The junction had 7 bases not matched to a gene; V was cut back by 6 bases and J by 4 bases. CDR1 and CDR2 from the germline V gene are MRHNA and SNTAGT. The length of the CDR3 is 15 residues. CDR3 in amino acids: CASSLVAGAYNEQFF. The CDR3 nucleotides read TGTGCCAGCAGCCTGGTAGCGGGGGCTTACAATGAGCAGTTCTTC.

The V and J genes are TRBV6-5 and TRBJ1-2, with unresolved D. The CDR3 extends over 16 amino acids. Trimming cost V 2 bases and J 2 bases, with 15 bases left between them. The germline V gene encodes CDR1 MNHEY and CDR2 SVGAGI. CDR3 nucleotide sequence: TGTGCCAGCAGTTACGGTAACTCAAGGGCGAACTATGGCTACACCTTC. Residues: CASSYGNSRANYGYTF.

The CDR3 loop is CATETSGGYNEQFF. The DNA of the CDR3 is TGTGCCACCGAAACTAGCGGGGGTTACAATGAGCAGTTCTTC. This chain uses TRBV19 with TRBJ2-1, with 11 nucleotides matching TRBD2. Germline CDR1 reads LNHDA; CDR2 reads SQIVND (reference sequence). V lost 10 bases and J lost 4; bases outside the gene matches: 6. The CDR3 totals 14 residues.

CDR3 sequence (DNA): TGTGCCAGCAGCTTATGGGGGGGTGAGACCCAGTACTTC. This gives the protein CASSLWGGETQYF. V is TRBV7-3 and J is TRBJ2-5; the match to TRBD2 covers 7 bases. Germline lookup yields CDR1 SGHTA and CDR2 FQGTGA. The CDR3 sequence is 13 residues long. The V gene end was trimmed by 2 bases and the J gene end by 5 bases; junction bases not matched to a gene: 2.

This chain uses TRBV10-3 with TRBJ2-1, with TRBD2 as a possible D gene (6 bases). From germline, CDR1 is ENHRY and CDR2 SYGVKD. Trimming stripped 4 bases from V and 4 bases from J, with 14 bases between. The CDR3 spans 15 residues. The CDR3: CAISVGGTGYNEQFF. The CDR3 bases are TGTGCCATCAGTGTAGGCGGGACTGGATACAATGAGCAGTTCTTC.

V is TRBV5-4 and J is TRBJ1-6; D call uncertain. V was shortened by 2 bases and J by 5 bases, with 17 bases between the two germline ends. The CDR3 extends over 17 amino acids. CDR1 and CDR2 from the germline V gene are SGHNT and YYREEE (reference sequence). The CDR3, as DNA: TGTGCCAGCAGCTTAGGAAGAAGGGTTGAAGATAATTCACCCCTCCACTTT. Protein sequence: CASSLGRRVEDNSPLHF.